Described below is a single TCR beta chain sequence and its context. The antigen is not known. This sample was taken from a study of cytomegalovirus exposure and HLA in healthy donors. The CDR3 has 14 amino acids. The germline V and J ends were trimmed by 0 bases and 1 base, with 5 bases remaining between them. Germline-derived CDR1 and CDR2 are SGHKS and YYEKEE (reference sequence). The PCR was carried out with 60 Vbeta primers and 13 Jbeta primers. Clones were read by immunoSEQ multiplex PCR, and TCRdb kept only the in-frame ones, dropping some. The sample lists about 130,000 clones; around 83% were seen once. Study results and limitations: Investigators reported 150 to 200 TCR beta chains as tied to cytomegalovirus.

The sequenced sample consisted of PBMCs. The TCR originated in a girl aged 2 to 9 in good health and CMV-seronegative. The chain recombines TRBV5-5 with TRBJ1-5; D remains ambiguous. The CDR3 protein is CASSLALSNQPQHF. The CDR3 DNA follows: TGTGCCAGCAGCTTGGCCCTGAGCAATCAGCCCCAGCATTTT. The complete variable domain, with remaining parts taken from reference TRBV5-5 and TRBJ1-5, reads DAGVTQSPTHLIKTRGQQVTLRCSPISGHKSVSWYQQVLGQGPQFIFQYYEKEERGRGNFPDRFSARQFPNYSSELNVNALLLGDSALYLCASSLALSNQPQHFGDGTRLSIL.